This paragraph reports one TCR beta chain. No cognate antigen has been identified for it. No qualities accompany the bases; no much larger clone lies one base away. The cohort consisted of 666 healthy bone marrow donors. At the time of sampling, all cohort members were nominally healthy, though unrecorded immune exposures were likely present. The donor was CMV seropositive and was included in the group of about 290 seropositive cohort members. Every donor gave a peripheral blood sample, and the peripheral blood mononuclear cells from that sample were used for TCR beta sequencing. The Qiagen DNeasy Blood Extraction Kit was used to extract genomic DNA from the blood cell samples. The sample comes from a study of cytomegalovirus exposure and HLA in healthy donors (dated by TCRdb to about 2017). Notes on the research overall: An earlier analysis of 587 of the donors reported approximately 260 Gb of sequence data and about 120 million unique TCR beta sequences obtained from some 170 million T cells. An early release covering roughly 640 HLA-typed donors comprised about 320 gigabases of sequencing data and about 90 million unique TCR sequences. Of the 300 to 450 genotyped donors, 81% were placed in the genetic ancestry cluster associated with self-reported Caucasian donors. The study aimed to test whether signatures of past pathogen exposure could be identified by cataloging public T cell receptors. Using immunosequencing, the study profiled T cell repertoires from roughly 650 subjects and related those repertoires to cytomegalovirus serostatus. In addition to the first cohort of 650 to 750 subjects, a separate validation cohort of about 120 different subjects was used. To predict cytomegalovirus infection status, the study combined high-throughput TCR immunosequencing, statistical association of individual TCRs with disease status, and machine learning. A later analysis re-examined previously published TCR beta repertoires from about 700 donors and added high-resolution HLA genotyping to investigate patterns of TCR occurrence. In the later analysis, no new phenotypic data were used to find candidate immune exposures; instead, reliance was placed on TCR beta sequences and their occurrence across donors. To decide whether each TCR beta V gene segment behaved as functional or pseudogenic, an earlier analysis of some 580 of the donors relied on high-throughput TCR beta sequencing. Alongside the repertoire data, information on donor age, sex, ethnicity and CMV serostatus was compiled. Genome-wide SNP genotypes for about three fifths of the roughly 670 donors were used in a later genetic analysis, which treated that subset as a discovery cohort. Every discovery cohort repertoire had been produced on one sequencing platform. Class I and class II HLA loci were covered by the typing at four-digit resolution. Typing coverage differed by locus: A, B, C, DRB1 and DQB1 were typed in about 629-640 donors, DQA1 in roughly 510, DPA1 in approximately 600, and DPB1 in around 490. Roughly 5 DR-DQ haplotypes were treated as single units for association and clustering because of strong linkage in the cohort. On average, roughly 200,000 unique TCR beta nucleotide sequences were sequenced per donor among 398 genotyped donors of the cohort, with 15% to 20% of those sequences being non-productive.

The CDR3, from cysteine to phenylalanine, totals 14 residues. Only CDR3 DNA is held: 42 bases, read in frame from base 1. V sheds 5 bases and J sheds 4 bases, leaving 12 bases between their ends. According to the germline V gene, CDR1 reads SGHVS and CDR2 reads FQNEAQ. Library preparation was by the immunoSEQ multiplex PCR assay. For the multiplex PCR, a mixture combining 60 forward primers for TCR Vbeta segments and 13 reverse primers for TCR Jbeta segments was used. A multiplex PCR assay on genomic DNA amplified the CDR3 region of rearranged TCR beta genes. Amplified TCR beta libraries were sequenced as 87-base-pair reads on the Illumina HiSeq System. The authors' pipeline ran thus. A later analysis counted some 74 million unique TCR beta chains across the 550 to 700 repertoires, and around 12 million of these chains were shared by at least two donors. To remove PCR and sequencing errors, raw reads were error-corrected and collapsed into unique sequences using a nearest-neighbor algorithm that merged closely related sequences. V, D and J gene segments were assigned by aligning CDR3 sequences to IMGT reference sequences. For a sequence to be retained, a match of at least six nucleotides to both a V gene segment and a J gene segment was required. Rearrangements were classified as productive when the CDR3 lacked stop codons and remained in frame with V and J, and all other rearrangements were classified as non-productive. Following IMGT convention, CDR3 was defined as the stretch from the second conserved V-encoded cysteine to the conserved J-encoded phenylalanine. Sequences without an unambiguous match to a single V gene segment were excluded from the earlier analysis of about 640 of the donors. In an earlier analysis of some 590 of the donors, V segments were called functional above 56.7% productive rearrangements and were called segregating when the between-donor standard deviation exceeded 5%. A statistical classification framework was developed to diagnose cytomegalovirus status using the catalog of TCR beta chain sequences. A later analysis assigned V and J genes by comparing TCR nucleotide sequences with IMGT/GENE-DB human TR gene sequences. Using the TCRdist pipeline, a later analysis assigned CDR3 sequences along with most-parsimonious VDJ recombination scenarios. In a later analysis, each TCR beta chain was defined by its CDR3 amino acid sequence together with its V-gene family, and reads lacking a unique V-gene family were excluded. As a way to deal with suspected cross-contamination and a sequencing artifact, a later analysis dropped over 550 nucleotide sequences that were highly shared and had low generation probability. For each public chain, a later analysis derived a clonal expansion index from normalized ranks of inferred template counts within each repertoire. A later analysis computed generation probabilities with a VDJ recombination model fitted to out-of-frame rearrangements, and checked the results against IGoR. In a later analysis, hypergeometric tests were used to score TCR-TCR, TCR-HLA and TCR-CMV co-occurrence, with a repertoire-size bias correction applied to TCR pairs. To estimate false discovery rates, a later analysis permuted the HLA or CMV assignments 20 times. In a later analysis, co-occurring TCRs were grouped using DBSCAN, with TCRdist sequence similarity added in when clustering inside HLA-allele-positive subsets. Repertoires with fewer than 30,000 or more than 120,000 public chains, plus five repertoires with anomalous nucleotide sharing, were excluded from co-occurrence clustering. TCRdb mirrors the immuneACCESS table, restricted to in-frame sequences. Some clones are absent from its copies; in checked studies, under half trace to an unresolved V gene, and the reason for the others is unknown. The V and J calls and clone size are taken from that table; D and trimming were inferred from the DNA. In all, the sample holds around 96,000 clones, and about three quarters of those were seen once. Over 9% of the sample is taken by the ten largest.

What the authors observed across the whole study: Because HLA typing was unavailable for some donors at each locus, only the typed subset was used in association tests. This cohort had only TCR beta chains sequenced, and the lack of alpha or paired-chain data limited which features could be detected. According to a later genetic analysis, donors in an Asian-associated ancestry cluster had fewer N-insertions in productive TCRs than the approximately 700-donor mean. Across donors, most TCR sequences were observed very rarely, whereas some public TCRs were present in many individuals. An earlier analysis of approximately 570 of the donors showed that most TCR beta V segments appeared in productive rearrangements either about 87% or about 30% of the time, which broadly matched IMGT annotations. CMV serostatus was the only immune exposure information available for the cohort. In a later analysis, HLA-associated TCR beta chains were found to be more clonally expanded and to have lower generation probabilities than equally common non-associated chains. In vitro tests confirmed that a few of the cytomegalovirus-associated TCR beta chains recognize cytomegalovirus antigens. The 87-base-pair reads could not distinguish some IMGT-functional V segments, including TRBV6-2 and TRBV6-3, so those segments were excluded. In a later analysis, the rate of TCR association differed among HLA loci, with DRB1 alleles having the most associated TCRs and HLA-C alleles having the fewest. At a false discovery rate of 0.05, a later analysis linked approximately 18,000 TCR beta sequences to specific HLA alleles. The sequencing pipeline was judged likely to have produced a cluster of highly shared sequence variants as a technical artifact. A later genetic analysis associated a missense DCLRE1C variant with V-gene and J-gene trimming of TCR beta chains, and an independent cohort replicated the association. The presence/absence analyses assumed that sequencing depth was roughly uniform across donors, and that assumption may not be true. The classifier was reported to diagnose cytomegalovirus status with high specificity and sensitivity in both the original and validation cohorts. A further reported finding was that TCR beta sequences accurately predicted the HLA-A and HLA-B alleles for most subjects in the first cohort. A later analysis found that most CMV-associated TCR beta chains appeared HLA-restricted, with HLA associations seemingly driven largely by CMV exposure. Correlated functional status among segregating V segments might be attributable to linkage disequilibrium, but an unknown experimental factor could not be ruled out. According to the authors, the approach could potentially be generalized to other disease states and immunological phenotypes. The study gave a list of about 160 TCR beta chains associated with cytomegalovirus. Because counts were too low, approximately 18 rarely observed V segments, including chromosome 9 orphons, were excluded from the earlier analysis of 587 of the donors. Assigning TCR associations to individual alleles was difficult when HLA alleles, especially DR and DQ, strongly co-occurred. In a later analysis, several top co-occurrence clusters were reported to appear linked to parvovirus B19, influenza, CMV and Epstein-Barr virus.

This sequence was found in a man between 25 and 39 years old in good health and CMV-seropositive. Sequencing was performed on PBMCs. This chain joins TRBV7-8 to TRBJ1-3, with the D gene uncertain. The nucleotides read TGTGCCAGCAGCCAGCCGGGTGCAGGAAACACCATATATTTT. Translated, this gives CASSQPGAGNTIYF.